A selection of T cell receptor beta chains follows, all from one sample in a study of CD8 T cells in ankylosing spondylitis. TCRdb reprocessed the 5' RACE reads via MiXCR and lists one record per CDR3 protein. The data hold 250,000 to 300,000 distinct CDR3 sequences, with around 19% observed a single time. Sample: blood, either unsorted or a sorted T cell fraction (not recorded which). The receptors here all came from a male donor with ankylosing spondylitis or in good health (not recorded which). Both conserved end residues are trimmed from each CDR3.

j_gene: TRBJ2-3; len: 12; v_gene: TRBV5-1; CDR3aa: ASSHTRDTDTQY
j_gene: TRBJ2-2; len: 14; v_gene: TRBV7-3; CDR3aa: ASSFGPGGPTGELF
j_gene: TRBJ1-5; len: 10; v_gene: TRBV20-1; CDR3aa: SARTANQPQH
j_gene: TRBJ2-5; len: 13; v_gene: TRBV7-9; CDR3aa: ASSPYRQGGGTQY
j_gene: TRBJ2-3; len: 11; v_gene: TRBV7-2; CDR3aa: ASAYHGTDTQY
j_gene: TRBJ2-3; len: 15; v_gene: TRBV28; CDR3aa: ASSLLLAGLSTDTQY
j_gene: TRBJ2-1; len: 14; v_gene: TRBV12-3/TRBV12-4; CDR3aa: ASSPWTSGGGNEQF
j_gene: TRBJ2-4; len: 12; v_gene: TRBV12-2; CDR3aa: ASRLSGVKNIQY
j_gene: TRBJ2-6; len: 13; v_gene: TRBV4-2; CDR3aa: ASSRVDSGANVLT
j_gene: TRBJ2-3; len: 13; v_gene: TRBV24-1; CDR3aa: ATSDWGGLTDTQY
j_gene: TRBJ1-1; len: 11; v_gene: TRBV5-5; CDR3aa: ASSLEGRVKAF
j_gene: TRBJ2-5; len: 12; v_gene: TRBV7-6; CDR3aa: ASSLGSIRETQY
j_gene: TRBJ1-6; len: 12; v_gene: TRBV20-1; CDR3aa: SASEYRENSPLH
j_gene: TRBJ1-1; len: 11; v_gene: TRBV4-1; CDR3aa: ASSHVSGTEAF
j_gene: TRBJ1-2; len: 13; v_gene: TRBV6-5; CDR3aa: ASSYDHRSSYGYT
j_gene: TRBJ2-1; len: 11; v_gene: TRBV25-1; CDR3aa: ASSGTGYDEQF
j_gene: TRBJ2-5; len: 10; v_gene: TRBV20-1; CDR3aa: SARRSQETQY
j_gene: TRBJ2-3; len: 13; v_gene: TRBV20-1; CDR3aa: SASPTSASTDTQY
j_gene: TRBJ1-5; len: 11; v_gene: TRBV2; CDR3aa: AGGQEINQPQH
j_gene: TRBJ1-5; len: 11; v_gene: TRBV10-3; CDR3aa: AISAGVDQPQH
j_gene: TRBJ2-1; len: 11; v_gene: TRBV29-1; CDR3aa: SVRVGGYNEQF
j_gene: TRBJ2-5; len: 10; v_gene: TRBV6-5; CDR3aa: ASPGGVETQY
j_gene: TRBJ2-3; len: 12; v_gene: TRBV2; CDR3aa: ASRVRGLTDTQY
j_gene: TRBJ2-3; len: 10; v_gene: TRBV20-1; CDR3aa: SARGQTDTQY
j_gene: TRBJ2-1; len: 13; v_gene: TRBV5-1; CDR3aa: ASSLSLAGANEQF
j_gene: TRBJ1-5; len: 15; v_gene: TRBV12-3/TRBV12-4; CDR3aa: ASSPGTGGNSNQPQH
j_gene: TRBJ2-6; len: 11; v_gene: TRBV5-6; CDR3aa: ASSIPGANVLT
j_gene: TRBJ1-2; len: 11; v_gene: TRBV5-1; CDR3aa: ASSLAGSYGYT
j_gene: TRBJ2-1; len: 14; v_gene: TRBV5-1; CDR3aa: ASSLEAQSGLNEQF
j_gene: TRBJ2-3; len: 10; v_gene: TRBV30; CDR3aa: AWRPRSDTQY
j_gene: TRBJ2-1; len: 11; v_gene: TRBV28; CDR3aa: ASIGLALNEQF
j_gene: TRBJ2-2; len: 13; v_gene: TRBV10-3; CDR3aa: AIRGGTGVTGELF
j_gene: TRBJ2-3; len: 12; v_gene: TRBV7-2; CDR3aa: ASSPSFVLDTQY
j_gene: TRBJ1-2; len: 13; v_gene: TRBV5-5; CDR3aa: ASSLGGPGDYGYT
j_gene: TRBJ2-1; len: 13; v_gene: TRBV15; CDR3aa: ATSGAGPGNNEQF
j_gene: TRBJ2-3; len: 12; v_gene: TRBV7-9; CDR3aa: AGVQGALADTQY
j_gene: TRBJ2-3; len: 15; v_gene: TRBV12-3/TRBV12-4; CDR3aa: ASSLTGSGIQTDTQY
j_gene: TRBJ2-1; len: 12; v_gene: TRBV15; CDR3aa: ATSAGRAYNEQF
j_gene: TRBJ2-1; len: 18; v_gene: TRBV4-1; CDR3aa: ASSHKVRSGTRSSYNEQF
j_gene: TRBJ2-5; len: 13; v_gene: TRBV28; CDR3aa: ASSPWDVFQETQY
j_gene: TRBJ1-1; len: 12; v_gene: TRBV12-3/TRBV12-4; CDR3aa: ASSLESWNTEAF
j_gene: TRBJ2-1; len: 10; v_gene: TRBV6-6; CDR3aa: ASGTPGNEQF
j_gene: TRBJ2-3; len: 16; v_gene: TRBV7-2; CDR3aa: ASSLSVLAGGSTDTQY
j_gene: TRBJ1-2; len: 13; v_gene: TRBV5-1; CDR3aa: ASSLAAGTNYGYT
j_gene: TRBJ1-2; len: 11; v_gene: TRBV20-1; CDR3aa: SVPGQGDYGYT
j_gene: TRBJ2-3; len: 12; v_gene: TRBV20-1; CDR3aa: SAHGQVVTDTQY
j_gene: TRBJ1-1; len: 12; v_gene: TRBV5-1; CDR3aa: ASSPTTGGTEAF
j_gene: TRBJ2-4; len: 12; v_gene: TRBV20-1; CDR3aa: SARVRLAKNIQY
j_gene: TRBJ1-5; len: 13; v_gene: TRBV18; CDR3aa: ASSPRGASNQPQH
j_gene: TRBJ2-1; len: 18; v_gene: TRBV14; CDR3aa: ASSQDRWLASDSSYNEQF
j_gene: TRBJ1-4; len: 14; v_gene: TRBV28; CDR3aa: ASSPPDGRGGEKLF